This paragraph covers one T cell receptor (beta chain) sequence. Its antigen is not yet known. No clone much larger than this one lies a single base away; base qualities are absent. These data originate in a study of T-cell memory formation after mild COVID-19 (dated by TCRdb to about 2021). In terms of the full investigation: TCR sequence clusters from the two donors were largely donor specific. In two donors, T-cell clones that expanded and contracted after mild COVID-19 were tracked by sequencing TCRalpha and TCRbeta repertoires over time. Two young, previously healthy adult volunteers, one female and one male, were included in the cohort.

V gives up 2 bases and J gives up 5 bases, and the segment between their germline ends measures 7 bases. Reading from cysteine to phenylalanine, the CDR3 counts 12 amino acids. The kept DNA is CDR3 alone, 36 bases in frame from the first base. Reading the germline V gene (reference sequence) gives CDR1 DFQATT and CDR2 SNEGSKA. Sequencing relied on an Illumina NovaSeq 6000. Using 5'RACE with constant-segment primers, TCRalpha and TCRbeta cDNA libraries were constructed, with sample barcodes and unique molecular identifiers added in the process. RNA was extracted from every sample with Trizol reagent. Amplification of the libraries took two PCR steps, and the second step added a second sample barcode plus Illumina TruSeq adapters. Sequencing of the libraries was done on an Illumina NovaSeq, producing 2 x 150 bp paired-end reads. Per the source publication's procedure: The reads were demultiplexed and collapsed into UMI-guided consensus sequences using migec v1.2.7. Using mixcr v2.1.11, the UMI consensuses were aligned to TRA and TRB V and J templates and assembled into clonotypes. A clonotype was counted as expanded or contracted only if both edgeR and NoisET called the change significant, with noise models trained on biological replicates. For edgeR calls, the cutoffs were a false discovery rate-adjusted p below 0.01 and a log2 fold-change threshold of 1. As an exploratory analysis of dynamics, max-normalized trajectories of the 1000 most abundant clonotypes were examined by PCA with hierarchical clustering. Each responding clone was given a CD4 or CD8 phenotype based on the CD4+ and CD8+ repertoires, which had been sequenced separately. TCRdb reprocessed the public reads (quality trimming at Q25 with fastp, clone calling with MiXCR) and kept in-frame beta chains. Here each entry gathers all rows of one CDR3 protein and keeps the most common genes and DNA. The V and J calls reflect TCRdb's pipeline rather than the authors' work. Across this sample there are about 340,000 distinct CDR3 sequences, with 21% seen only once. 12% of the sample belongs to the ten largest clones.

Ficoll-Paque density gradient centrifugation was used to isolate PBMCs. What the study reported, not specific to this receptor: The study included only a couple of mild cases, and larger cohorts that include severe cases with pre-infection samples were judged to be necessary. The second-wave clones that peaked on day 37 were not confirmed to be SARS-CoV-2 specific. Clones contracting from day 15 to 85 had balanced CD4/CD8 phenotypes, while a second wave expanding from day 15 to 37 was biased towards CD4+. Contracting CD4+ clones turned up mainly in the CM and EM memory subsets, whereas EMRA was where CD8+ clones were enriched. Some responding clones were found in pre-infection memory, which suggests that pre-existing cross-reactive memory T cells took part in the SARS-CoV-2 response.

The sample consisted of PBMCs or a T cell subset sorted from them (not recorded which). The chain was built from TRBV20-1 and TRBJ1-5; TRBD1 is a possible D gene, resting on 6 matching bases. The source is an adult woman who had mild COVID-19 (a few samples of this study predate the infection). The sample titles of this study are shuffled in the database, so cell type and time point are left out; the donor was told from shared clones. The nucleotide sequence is TGCAGTGCTAGAAGGGGGGATCAGCCCCAGCATTTT. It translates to CSARRGDQPQHF.